This T cell receptor beta chain originates from a study of T cells expressing NK-cell markers. Study details: Seven sequenced donors out of eight were HCMV-seropositive, one seronegative. General study findings and limits: Of the CD8+ T cells in six or seven donors, 1.0-7.0% belonged to dominant NKG2C+ clonotypes.

As to this clonotype: Antigen: not known.

TCRdb reanalyzed the 5' RACE reads, giving one entry per CDR3 protein sequence and no DNA. This listing includes about 260,000 distinct CDR3 sequences. The germline V gene encodes CDR1 DFQATT and CDR2 SNEGSKA (reference sequence). The length of the CDR3 is 14 residues. This rearrangement joins TRBV20-1 to TRBJ2-5. Sample: blood T cells: a sorted CD56 or NKG2C T cell subset, CD4+ or CD8+ T cells, or bulk PBMC T cells (not recorded which). This sequence originates from a woman aged 18-70 years in good health. Here the CDR3 reads CSADAGYTQETQYF.